This T cell receptor beta chain derives from a study of cytomegalovirus exposure and HLA in healthy donors. Comment on this clone: What it binds is not known.

The CDR3 has 14 residues. The V and J ends lost 2 bases and 6 bases respectively, with 11 bases between them. Germline CDR1 reads SEHNR; CDR2 reads FQNEAQ (reference sequence). Whole-study results and caveats: The productive fraction for most TCR beta V segments was about 87% or about 30% in an earlier analysis. Using a false discovery rate of 0.05, a later analysis showed that approximately 16,000 TCR beta sequences were associated with HLA alleles. Highly shared sequence variants in one cluster were likely a sequencing artifact.

Primers for the PCR totalled 60 Vbeta and 13 Jbeta. Data came from immunoSEQ multiplex PCR; TCRdb stores just in-frame clones and leaves some out. Here the sample spans 180,000 or so clones, less than 90% being singletons. The chain couples TRBV7-9 to TRBJ2-1; the D gene is possibly TRBD2 (6 bases). The sequence was collected from a girl aged 10-17 years in good health and CMV-seropositive. Sequencing was carried out using PBMCs. Written as DNA, the CDR3 is TGTGCCAGCAGCTTACCGGGAGCCGGCAATGAGCAGTTCTTC. It codes for CASSLPGAGNEQFF.